This paragraph reports one TCR beta chain. Its target is not known. Repertoires were generated with immunoSEQ multiplex PCR, while TCRdb's copy carries only in-frame clones and drops some. The sample yields 35,000 to 45,000 clones, about four fifths seen once. The CDR3 is 15 amino acids. The V segment lost 5 bases and the J segment 4 bases; nucleotides outside the gene matches: 8. Looked up from germline, CDR1 is SGHTA and CDR2 is FQGNSA. The entry originates in a study of lymphopenia after photon versus proton radiotherapy. Findings and caveats of the study: Relative stability marked proton patients; photon patients lost diversity and naive cells. Survival link was tested only in deceased patients; proton benefit remains a possibility.

The chain couples TRBV7-2 to TRBJ2-3, with TRBD2 identical over 8 bases. Source: peripheral blood, taken from a patient treated with proton-based radiotherapy. The source of this sequence is a woman in her 70s with pancreatic cancer. CDR3 in DNA: TGTGCCAGCAGCCCGAGCGGCGGGAGGCCAGATACGCAGTATTTT. Protein: CASSPSGGRPDTQYF.